This T cell receptor (beta chain) was sequenced during a study of glioma-infiltrating T cells. Study outcomes and limitations: Tissue-blood divergence was below expectation in non-neoplastic patients, above in gliomas.

Using RNA template, CDR3s of TCR alpha and beta were amplified with iRepertoire arm-PCR. For one-step reverse transcription and amplification, about 90-400 ng of tissue mRNA or PBMC total RNA was used. MiXCR was run by TCRdb on the multiplex PCR reads, yielding one entry per CDR3 protein. The sample gives 150,000 to 200,000 distinct CDR3 sequences, about 32% of which show up once; about 19% is in the top ten. About this clonotype itself: The antigen is unknown.

The length of the CDR3 is 15 residues. CDR1 MNHEY and CDR2 SMNVEV come from the germline V gene (reference sequence). V was pared by 6 bases and J by 6 bases, with 11 bases of the junction left unmatched. This TCR was sampled from a human donor with low-grade glioma or glioblastoma, undergoing nonglioma brain surgery, or in good health (not recorded which). The J gene is TRBJ1-2, the V gene TRBV27; 9 bases map to TRBD1. The source material was glioma tissue, nonneoplastic brain tissue, or PBMCs (not recorded which). The chain's CDR3 is CASRNPGQGPNGYTF. The CDR3 nucleotides are TGTGCCAGCAGAAATCCGGGACAGGGCCCCAATGGCTACACCTTC.